This TCR beta chain was recovered during a study of CD8 T cells in acute hepatitis C reinfection. The CDR3 runs to 13 residues. Time point in this sample: naive CD8 control sorted from an acute-time-point sample. Sequencing used immunoSEQ multiplex PCR; TCRdb keeps in-frame clones, though not all of them. The repertoire holds 35,000 to 40,000 clones, with approximately 87% as singletons. The receptor's source is a man younger than 40 with chronic hepatitis C. Sequencing input: naive CD8+ T cells from PBMCs. The chain uses TRBV21-1 and TRBJ2-3; no check of the table's D call, TRBD1, against the DNA was made. TRBV21-1 corresponds to a pseudogene. In DNA form, the CDR3 reads TGTGCCAGCAGCAGACACGACACAGATACGCAGTATTTT. Its translation is CASSRHDTDTQYF.